The clone carrying this T cell receptor beta chain came up a few times. Germline CDR1 reads SGHTA; CDR2 reads FQGNSA. This CDR3 spans 12 amino acids. V lost 1 base to trimming and J lost 8 bases, with 7 bases between them. This specimen comes from a study of human T cells and chemical hapten exposure. Indicated time point: patch test 1, 2 weeks after DPC sensitization. Indicated treatment: therapeutic diphenylcyclopropenone sensitization with weekly scalp DPC. Each donor was an alopecia patient between 18 and 70 years of age who qualified for DPC. Using its own MiXCR run on the RACE reads, TCRdb lists one record per CDR3 protein. The data contain around 340,000 distinct CDR3 sequences, about 7% of them seen just once; the ten biggest clones take up less than 10%.

The receptor was isolated from a woman aged 18-30 years with alopecia areata. Some clones in this sample may be carry-over from other donors' samples. The sample consisted of whole blood, taken in connection with sensitization to the hapten diphenylcyclopropenone (DPC). The chain has TRBV7-2 and TRBJ2-3; possibly TRBD1 or TRBD2 for D (5 bases each). The CDR3 loop reads CASSLDGGTQYF. CDR3 coding DNA: TGTGCCAGCAGCTTAGATGGGGGTACGCAGTATTTT.